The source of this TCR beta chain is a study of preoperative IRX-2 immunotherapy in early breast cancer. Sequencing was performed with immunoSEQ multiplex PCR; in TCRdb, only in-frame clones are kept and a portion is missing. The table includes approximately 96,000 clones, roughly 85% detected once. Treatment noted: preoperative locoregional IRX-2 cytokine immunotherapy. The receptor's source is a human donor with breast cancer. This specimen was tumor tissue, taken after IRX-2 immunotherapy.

As DNA, the CDR3 is TGTGCCAGTCGGGCTGGGGTTACCTACGAGCAGTACTTC. Protein: CASRAGVTYEQYF. The chain carries TRBV19 and TRBJ2-7; unclear D gene. Germline lookup yields CDR1 LNHDA and CDR2 SQIVND (reference sequence). With 8 bases removed from V and 2 bases from J, the gap between germline ends came to 13 bases. The CDR3 length is 13 residues.